This T cell receptor (beta chain) was observed in a study of cytomegalovirus exposure and HLA in healthy donors. Study-level information: Some 200 million T cells yielded some 120 million unique TCR beta sequences in earlier analysis. Regarding the study as a whole: A link between a missense DCLRE1C variant and TCR beta V- and J-gene trimming emerged from a later analysis.

Germline loops: CDR1 SGHTA, CDR2 FQGNSA. Trimming took 5 bases from V and 1 from J, leaving 9 bases between them. The CDR3 sequence is 14 residues long. A word on this clone: Its antigen is unknown.

The PCR had 60 Vbeta and 13 Jbeta primers. Sequenced by immunoSEQ multiplex PCR; TCRdb stores in-frame clones only, minus some. Of approximately 140,000 clones in the sample, approximately 78% were seen once. The sample was PBMCs. The genes are TRBV7-2 and TRBJ1-3; D remains unclear. The receptor's source is a woman between 35 and 50 years old in good health and CMV-seropositive. CDR3 loop: CASSAGLSGNTIYF. In DNA, the CDR3 is TGTGCCAGCAGCGCAGGCTTATCTGGAAACACCATATATTTT. Filled out from reference TRBV7-2 and TRBJ1-3, the complete variable domain reads GAGVSQSPSNKVTEKGKDVELRCDPISGHTALYWYRQSLGQGLEFLIYFQGNSAPDKSGLPSDRFSAERTGGSVSTLTIQRTQQEDSAVYLCASSAGLSGNTIYFGEGSWLTVV.